The 12 T cell receptor beta chains below all came from one sample that was sequenced in a study of shared clonotypes between healthy human individuals. Profiling relied on immunoSEQ multiplex PCR, and the TCRdb table lists in-frame clones only, not all of them. The repertoire holds around 980,000 clones, with 75% to 85% as singletons. The specimen was memory CD4+ T cells from PBMCs. Subset noted: CD45RA-negative fraction. These receptors were taken from a man between 18 and 35 years old in good health. Some clones in this sample may be carry-over from other donors' samples.

In the case of this clone: It is likely a read error: a sequence one base away is far more abundant. Additional DNA sequences in this sample encode the identical CDR3. The rearrangement links TRBV11-2 to TRBJ2-2; perhaps TRBD2 as D (6 bases). Between the trimmed V and J ends, which lost 7 bases and 4 bases, there was a span of 10 bases. This CDR3 has 13 amino acids. The germline V gene encodes CDR1 SGHAT and CDR2 FQNNGV. The CDR3 here is CASILALTGELFF. As DNA, the CDR3 is TGTGCCAGCATACTAGCCCTCACCGGGGAGCTGTTTTTT.

The genes are TRBV27 and TRBJ1-1; D may be TRBD1 (5 bases). The CDR3 is 16 amino acids. Trimming took off 3 bases at V and 0 bases at J, with 14 bases between the two ends. Per the germline V gene, CDR1 is MNHEY and CDR2 is SMNVEV (reference sequence). The CDR3 sequence: CASSFKGRVMNTEAFF. The DNA for the CDR3 is TGTGCCAGCAGTTTTAAGGGGCGGGTTATGAACACTGAAGCTTTCTTT.

The rearrangement joins TRBV19 to TRBJ2-7; the D is unclear. The CDR3 totals 13 residues. Germline V gene lookup returns CDR1 LNHDA and CDR2 SQIVND (reference sequence). The ends were cut back, 0 bases at V and 4 bases at J, with 7 bases in the middle. Here the CDR3 DNA reads TGTGCCAGTAGTATAGATCGGAGTTACGAGCAGTACTTC. Residues: CASSIDRSYEQYF.

For this clone: A much larger clone differs by one base, so this may be a read error. The chain carries TRBV7-3 and TRBJ1-1; no reliable D call. The germline V gene encodes CDR1 SGHTA and CDR2 FQGTGA. Deletions cut 5 bases from V and 1 base from J, with 8 bases between. The CDR3 sequence is 13 residues long. In DNA form, the CDR3 reads TGTGCCAGCAGCGGGCCAGCGAACACTGAAGCTTTCTTT. It yields the protein CASSGPANTEAFF. The variable domain in full, completed from reference TRBV7-3 and TRBJ1-1, reads GAGVSQTPSNKVTEKGKYVELRCDPISGHTALYWYRQSLGQGPEFLIYFQGTGAADDSGLPNDRFFAVRPEGSVSTLKIQRTERGDSAVYLCASSGPANTEAFFGQGTRLTVV.

This clone was detected a few times. This rearrangement joins TRBV2 to TRBJ1-1, with D hard to call. The CDR3 is made up of 14 amino acids. Germline values: CDR1 SNHLY, CDR2 FYNNEI. As DNA, the CDR3 is TGTGCTTGCAATCCCAGGACTACGAACACTGAAGCTTTCTTT. Protein: CACNPRTTNTEAFF.

The rearrangement uses TRBV6-6 and TRBJ2-7, with D uncertain. The CDR3 has 15 amino acids. Germline assignment: CDR1 MNHNY and CDR2 SVGAGI (reference sequence). Trimming took 2 bases from V and 0 from J, leaving 11 bases between them. CDR3 DNA: TGTGCCAGCAGTTACGGGCAGAGTCTCTCCTACGAGCAGTACTTC. It is translated as CASSYGQSLSYEQYF.

The sample holds one count of this clone. The gene calls are TRBV7-7 and TRBJ2-2; D might be TRBD2 (6 bases). This CDR3 region has 13 residues. Germline-derived CDR1 and CDR2 are SSHAT and FNYEAQ (reference sequence). Between the trimmed V and J ends, which lost 5 bases and 6 bases, there was a span of 10 bases. CDR3 sequence reads: CASSRTMAGELFF. As DNA, the CDR3 is TGTGCCAGCAGCCGGACTATGGCCGGGGAGCTGTTTTTT.

About this clone itself: Additional DNA sequences in this sample encode the identical CDR3. The chain joins TRBV7-3 to TRBJ2-2, with 11 bases matching TRBD2. The junction had 4 bases not matched to a gene; V was cut back by 2 bases and J by 5 bases. CDR1 and CDR2 (germline): SGHTA, FQGTGA. This CDR3 has 16 residues. This CDR3 reads CASSLGPSGRTGELFF. The CDR3 DNA is TGTGCCAGCAGCTTAGGTCCTAGCGGGAGGACCGGGGAGCTGTTTTTT.

In the case of this clone: At the DNA level, this CDR3 is encoded by other sequences in the same sample as well. The chain joins TRBV4-2 to TRBJ2-5; D tentatively reads TRBD1 or TRBD2 (5 bases each). This CDR3 has 15 residues. V was cut by 3 bases and J by 5 bases, with 16 bases left in between. Germline V lookup: CDR1 LGHNA, CDR2 YNFKEQ. DNA for the CDR3: TGTGCCAGCAGCCAGGGGGTAAGGGAAGGGGAGACCCAGTACTTC. Translation: CASSQGVREGETQYF.

The chain combines TRBV5-6 with TRBJ1-1; D remains unclear. Trimming pared 0 bases from V and 3 bases from J, leaving 9 bases between. Germline CDR1 and CDR2: SGHDT and YYEEEE. This CDR3 contains 14 residues. The CDR3 region is CASSLGVSDTEAFF. CDR3 nucleotide sequence: TGTGCCAGCAGCTTGGGAGTTTCGGACACTGAAGCTTTCTTT.

The chain has TRBV6-5 and TRBJ2-7, with 7 bases lining up with TRBD1. V dropped 0 bases and J dropped 4; count of bases not matched to a gene: 6. Looked up from germline, CDR1 is MNHEY and CDR2 is SVGAGI. The CDR3 length is 15 residues. DNA of the CDR3: TGTGCCAGCAGTTACTCCCGCAGGGGGTCGTACGAGCAGTACTTC. It encodes CASSYSRRGSYEQYF.

This chain connects TRBV5-1 to TRBJ2-1; TRBD1 might be the D (6 bases). Germline loops: CDR1 SGHRS, CDR2 YFSETQ. The V gene lost 4 bases and the J gene lost 7 bases, with 15 bases spanning the gap. The CDR3 totals 14 residues. CDR3 in DNA: TGCGCCAGCAGCATATCCGGGACAACGAATGAGCAGTTCTTC. Protein sequence: CASSISGTTNEQFF.